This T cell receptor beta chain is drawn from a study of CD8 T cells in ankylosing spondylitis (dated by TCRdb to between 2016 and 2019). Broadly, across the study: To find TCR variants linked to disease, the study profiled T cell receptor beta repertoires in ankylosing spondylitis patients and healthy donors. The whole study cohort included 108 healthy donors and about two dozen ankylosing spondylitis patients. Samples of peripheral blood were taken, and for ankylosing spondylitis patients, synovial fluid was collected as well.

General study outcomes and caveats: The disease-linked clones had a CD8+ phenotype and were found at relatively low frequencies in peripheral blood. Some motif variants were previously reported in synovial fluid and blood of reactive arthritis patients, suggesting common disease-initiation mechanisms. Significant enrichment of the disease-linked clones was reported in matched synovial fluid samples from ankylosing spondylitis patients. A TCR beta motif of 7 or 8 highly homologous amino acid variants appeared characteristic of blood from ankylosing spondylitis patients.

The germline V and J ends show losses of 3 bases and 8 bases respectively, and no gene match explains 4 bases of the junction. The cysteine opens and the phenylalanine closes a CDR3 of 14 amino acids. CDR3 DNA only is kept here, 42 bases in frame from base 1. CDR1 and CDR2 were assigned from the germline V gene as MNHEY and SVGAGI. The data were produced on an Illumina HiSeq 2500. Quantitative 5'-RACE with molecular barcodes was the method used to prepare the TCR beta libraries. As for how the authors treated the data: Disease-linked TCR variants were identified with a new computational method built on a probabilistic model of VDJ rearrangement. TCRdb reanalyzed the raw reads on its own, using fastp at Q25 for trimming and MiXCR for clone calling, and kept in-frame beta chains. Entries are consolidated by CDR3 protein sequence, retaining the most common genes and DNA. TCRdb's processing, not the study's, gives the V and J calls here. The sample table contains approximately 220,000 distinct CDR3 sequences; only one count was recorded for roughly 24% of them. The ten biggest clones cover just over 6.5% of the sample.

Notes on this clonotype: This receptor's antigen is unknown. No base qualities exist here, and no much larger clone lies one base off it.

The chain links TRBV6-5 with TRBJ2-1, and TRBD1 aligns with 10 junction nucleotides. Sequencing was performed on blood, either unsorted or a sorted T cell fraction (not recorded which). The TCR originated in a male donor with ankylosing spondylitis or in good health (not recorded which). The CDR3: CASSYGTGVYEQFF. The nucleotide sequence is TGTGCCAGCAGTTATGGGACAGGGGTCTATGAGCAGTTCTTC.